The T cell receptor beta chain described here comes from a study of glioma-infiltrating T cells after dendritic cell vaccination listed by TCRdb under 2016. At the level of the whole study: The cohort included around 15 glioblastoma patients drawn from Phase I and II dendritic cell vaccination trials, of whom 9 were newly diagnosed and 6 had recurrent disease. The vaccine was prepared from monocyte-derived dendritic cells that were cultured for roughly seven days with IL-4 and GM-CSF and then pulsed overnight with autologous tumor lysate. TCR sequencing metrics, including TIL content and tumor-blood repertoire overlap, were correlated with survival after dendritic cell vaccination. Autologous tumor lysate-pulsed dendritic cell vaccination was administered to the patients between about 2002 and 2013. Tumor-infiltrating lymphocyte content was quantified and tumor and blood repertoires were compared in dendritic cell-vaccinated glioblastoma patients by deep sequencing of TCR beta CDR3 regions. Patients received three intradermal dendritic cell vaccine injections at biweekly intervals in the arm below the axilla. Study-wide conclusions, independent of this receptor: The three-group TCR overlap response model was characterized as speculative, and prospective validation of the model was stated to be required. The cohort was small and heterogeneous, and full blood and tumor sets were available for few patients, with initial-recurrent tumor pairs available for even fewer patients. After dendritic cell vaccination, a higher estimated pretreatment TIL content predicted longer time to progression and longer overall survival. TCR clonality showed no direct relationship with survival, which suggests that a diverse polyclonal response may be important.

Patients were selected on the basis of adequate residual fresh-frozen tumor tissue and more than two years of available survival data. Molecular status otherwise varied across the glioblastoma patients, but none of them carried an isocitrate dehydrogenase mutation. PBMC collection took place before vaccination, two weeks after the third vaccination, and at tumor progression if progression occurred. Genomic DNA was extracted with the Qiagen DNeasy Blood extraction Kit. Using the immunoSEQ assay, TCRB CDR3 regions were amplified from roughly 2.2 micrograms of genomic DNA, or from all available DNA when less than that was on hand. The multiplex PCR relied on 60 forward primers for TCR V beta segments and 13 reverse primers for J beta segments. To estimate the number of reads per starting template, synthetic control templates were added to each sample at limiting dilution. The Illumina HiSeq System generated sequencing reads of 87 bp. In the original analysis: PCR and sequencing errors were removed by merging closely related sequences with a nearest neighbor algorithm. TCR overlap was measured as the percentage of unique tumor TCR beta sequences also present in the same patient's peripheral blood. Sourced from immuneACCESS, this table was stored by TCRdb with only in-frame sequences that have V and J called. A share of the clones is absent; for the studies checked, an unresolved V gene accounts for under half, and the remainder has no known explanation. V and J calls and clone size follow that table, whereas D and trimming were derived from the DNA. The sample table records almost 65,000 clones; 82% of these occur just once. The top ten clones comprise about 10% of the sample.

V and J lose 9 bases and 6 bases, and a span of 9 bases separates them. The CDR3 sequence holds 11 residues, the cysteine and phenylalanine included. Only CDR3 DNA remains: 33 bases, in frame from the first base. According to the germline V gene, CDR1 reads WSHSY and CDR2 reads SAAADI. This clone is labeled medium-sized (0.01 to 0.1%). The specificity of this receptor is unknown. Per-base quality was not reported, and no clone a single base away is much larger than it. This TCR came from a human donor with glioblastoma. This receptor chain uses TRBV10-2 and TRBJ2-1; TRBD1 might be the D gene, on 6 matching bases. Sequencing used blood, obtained before dendritic cell vaccination. The DNA reads TGCGCCAGTTCCAGGGGCAATGAGCAGTTCTTC. Translated, it gives CASSRGNEQFF.